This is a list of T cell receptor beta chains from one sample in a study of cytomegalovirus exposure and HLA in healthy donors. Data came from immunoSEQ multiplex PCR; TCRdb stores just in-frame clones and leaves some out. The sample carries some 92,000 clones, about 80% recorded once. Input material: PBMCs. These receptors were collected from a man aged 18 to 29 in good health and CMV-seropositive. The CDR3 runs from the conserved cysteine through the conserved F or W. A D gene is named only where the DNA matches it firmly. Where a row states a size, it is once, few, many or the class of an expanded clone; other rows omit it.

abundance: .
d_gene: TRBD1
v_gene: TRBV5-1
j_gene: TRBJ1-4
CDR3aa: CASSGGQGGGEKLFF
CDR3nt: TGCGCCAGCAGCGGTGGACAGGGGGGAGGTGAAAAACTGTTTTTT

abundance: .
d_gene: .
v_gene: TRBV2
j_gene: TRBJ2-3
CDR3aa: CASSELGQGTQYF
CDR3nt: TGTGCCAGCAGTGAATTGGGTCAGGGTACGCAGTATTTT

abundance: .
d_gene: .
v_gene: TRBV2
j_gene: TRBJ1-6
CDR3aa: CASRATGLGSSPLHF
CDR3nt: TGTGCCAGCAGGGCCACAGGGTTGGGTTCTTCACCCCTCCACTTT

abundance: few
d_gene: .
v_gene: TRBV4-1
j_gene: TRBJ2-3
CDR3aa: CASSQVRVQTSTDTQYF
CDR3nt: TGCGCCAGCAGCCAAGTACGTGTGCAGACTAGCACAGATACGCAGTATTTT

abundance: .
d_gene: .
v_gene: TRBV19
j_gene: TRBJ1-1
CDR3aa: CASKVREGTEAFF
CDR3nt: TGTGCCAGTAAGGTCAGGGAGGGCACTGAAGCTTTCTTT

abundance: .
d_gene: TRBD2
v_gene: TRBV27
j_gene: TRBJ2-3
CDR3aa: CASSPRLAATDTQYF
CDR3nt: TGTGCCAGCAGTCCGAGACTAGCGGCCACAGATACGCAGTATTTT

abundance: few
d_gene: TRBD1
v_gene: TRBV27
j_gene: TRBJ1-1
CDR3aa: CATWDRPTEAFF
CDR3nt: TGTGCCACCTGGGACAGACCTACCGAAGCTTTCTTT

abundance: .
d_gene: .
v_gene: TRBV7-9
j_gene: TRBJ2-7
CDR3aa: CASSSVGSSYEQYF
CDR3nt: TGTGCCAGCAGCTCGGTGGGGAGCTCCTACGAGCAGTACTTC

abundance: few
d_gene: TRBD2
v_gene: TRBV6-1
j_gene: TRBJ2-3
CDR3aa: CAGTSGSTDTQYF
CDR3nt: TGTGCCGGTACTAGCGGTAGCACAGATACGCAGTATTTT

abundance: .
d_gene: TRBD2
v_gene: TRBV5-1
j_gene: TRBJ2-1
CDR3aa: CASSLRAGGLDNEQFF
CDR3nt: TGCGCCAGCAGCTTGAGGGCGGGGGGCTTGGACAATGAGCAGTTCTTC

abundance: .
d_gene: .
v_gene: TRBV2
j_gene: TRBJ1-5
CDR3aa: CASSMTGNQPQHF
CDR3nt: TGTGCCAGCAGCATGACAGGCAATCAGCCCCAGCATTTT

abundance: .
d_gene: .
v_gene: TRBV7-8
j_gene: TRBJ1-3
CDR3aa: CASSLGASSSGNTIYF
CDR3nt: TGTGCCAGCAGCCTCGGAGCCTCCAGCTCTGGAAACACCATATATTTT

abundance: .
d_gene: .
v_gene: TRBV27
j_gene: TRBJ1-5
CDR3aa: CASSPRQFQPQHF
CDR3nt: TGTGCCAGCAGTCCGAGACAGTTTCAGCCCCAGCATTTT

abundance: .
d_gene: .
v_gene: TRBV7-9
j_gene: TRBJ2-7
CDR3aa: CASSSPQGYEQYF
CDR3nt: TGTGCCAGCAGCTCCCCCCAGGGCTACGAGCAGTACTTC

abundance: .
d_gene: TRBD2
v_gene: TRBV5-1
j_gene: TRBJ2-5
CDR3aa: CASSLLAGGPGTQYF
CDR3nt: TGCGCCAGCAGCTTATTAGCGGGGGGACCCGGGACCCAGTACTTC

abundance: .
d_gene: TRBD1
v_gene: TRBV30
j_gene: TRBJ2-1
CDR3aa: CAWSVGNRGHNEQFF
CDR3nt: TGTGCCTGGAGTGTAGGCAACAGGGGACACAATGAGCAGTTCTTC

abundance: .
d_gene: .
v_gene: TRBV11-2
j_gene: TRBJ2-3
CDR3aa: CASSSPGTPWDTQYF
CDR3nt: TGTGCCAGCAGCTCTCCCGGGACACCTTGGGATACGCAGTATTTT

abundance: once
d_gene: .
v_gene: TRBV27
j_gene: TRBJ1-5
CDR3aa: CASSPLLTGGGQPQHF
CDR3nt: TGTGCCAGCAGTCCCCTTCTGACAGGTGGGGGTCAGCCCCAGCATTTT

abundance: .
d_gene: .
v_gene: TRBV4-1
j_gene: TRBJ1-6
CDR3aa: CASRPGANSYNSPLHF
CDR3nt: TGCGCCAGTCGACCGGGAGCGAACTCCTATAATTCCCCCCTCCACTTT

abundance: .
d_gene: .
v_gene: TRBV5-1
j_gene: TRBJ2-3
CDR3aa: CASSLMMGGGVSTDTQYF
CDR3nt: TGCGCCAGCAGCCTCATGATGGGTGGGGGCGTATCCACAGATACGCAGTATTTT

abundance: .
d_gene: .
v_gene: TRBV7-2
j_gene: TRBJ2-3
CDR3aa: CASSLASGRSQYF
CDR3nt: TGTGCCAGCAGCTTAGCAAGTGGTCGGTCGCAGTATTTT

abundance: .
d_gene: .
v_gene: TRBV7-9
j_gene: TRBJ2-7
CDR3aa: CASSQAGSSYEQYF
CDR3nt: TGTGCCAGCAGCCAAGCCGGGAGTTCCTACGAGCAGTACTTC

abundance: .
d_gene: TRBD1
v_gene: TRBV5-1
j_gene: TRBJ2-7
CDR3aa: CASSLGTGIGNEQYF
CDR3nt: TGCGCCAGCAGCTTGGGGACAGGGATCGGGAACGAGCAGTACTTC

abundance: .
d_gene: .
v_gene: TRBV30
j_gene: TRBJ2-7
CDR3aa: CAWGQGYEQYF
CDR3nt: TGTGCCTGGGGGCAGGGCTACGAGCAGTACTTC

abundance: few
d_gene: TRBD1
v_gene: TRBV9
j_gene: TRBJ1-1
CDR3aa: CASSANFRSTGGAFF
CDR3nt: TGTGCCAGCAGCGCTAACTTTCGGAGCACAGGGGGGGCTTTCTTT

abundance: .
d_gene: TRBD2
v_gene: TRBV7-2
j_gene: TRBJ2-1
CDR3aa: CASSPPGGGRSEQFF
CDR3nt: TGTGCCAGCAGCCCTCCCGGGGGGGGCCGAAGTGAGCAGTTCTTC

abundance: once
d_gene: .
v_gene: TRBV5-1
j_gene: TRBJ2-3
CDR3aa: CASSLLTGTDTQYF
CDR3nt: TGCGCCAGCAGCTTGTTAACAGGCACAGATACGCAGTATTTT

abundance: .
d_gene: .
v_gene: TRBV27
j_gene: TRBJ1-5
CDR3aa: CASSLSGTNYQPQHF
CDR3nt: TGTGCCAGCAGTTTGTCGGGGACAAACTATCAGCCCCAGCATTTT

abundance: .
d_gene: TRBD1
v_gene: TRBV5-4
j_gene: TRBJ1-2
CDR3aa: CASSRDSGGYTF
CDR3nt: TGTGCCAGCAGCCGGGACAGTGGAGGCTACACCTTC

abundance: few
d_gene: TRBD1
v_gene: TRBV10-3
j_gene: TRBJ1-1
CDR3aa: CAISADRGQDTEAFF
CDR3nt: TGTGCCATCAGTGCCGACAGGGGGCAAGACACTGAAGCTTTCTTT

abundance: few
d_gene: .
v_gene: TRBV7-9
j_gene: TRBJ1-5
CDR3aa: CASGRLGTQPQHF
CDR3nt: TGTGCCAGCGGAAGACTTGGAACGCAGCCCCAGCATTTT

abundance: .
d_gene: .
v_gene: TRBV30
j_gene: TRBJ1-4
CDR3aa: CAWSSTALFEKLFF
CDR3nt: TGTGCCTGGAGTTCAACAGCTCTTTTTGAAAAACTGTTTTTT

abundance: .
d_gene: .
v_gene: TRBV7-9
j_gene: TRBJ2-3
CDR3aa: CASSTPSREDADTQYF
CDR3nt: TGTGCCAGCAGCACACCATCGAGGGAGGATGCAGATACGCAGTATTTT

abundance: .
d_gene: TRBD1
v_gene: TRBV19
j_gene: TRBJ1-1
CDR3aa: CASTYRRGQAFF
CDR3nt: TGTGCCAGCACCTATCGGAGGGGGCAAGCTTTCTTT

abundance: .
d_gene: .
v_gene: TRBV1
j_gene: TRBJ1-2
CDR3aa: CTSSQHLWTARPNYGYTF
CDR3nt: TGCACCAGCAGCCAGCACTTATGGACAGCAAGACCAAACTATGGCTACACCTTC

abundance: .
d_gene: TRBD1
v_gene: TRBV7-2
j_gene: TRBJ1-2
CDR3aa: CASRDRESYGYTF
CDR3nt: TGTGCCAGCAGAGACAGGGAGAGCTATGGCTACACCTTC

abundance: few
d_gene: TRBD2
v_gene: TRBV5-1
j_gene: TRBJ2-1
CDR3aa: CASSGLAGAPGEQFF
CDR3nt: TGCGCCAGCAGCGGACTAGCGGGGGCCCCGGGGGAGCAGTTCTTC

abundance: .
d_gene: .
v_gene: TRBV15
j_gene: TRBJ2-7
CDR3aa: CATSRRRGGSYEQYF
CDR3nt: TGTGCCACCAGCAGACGGAGGGGGGGCTCCTACGAGCAGTACTTC

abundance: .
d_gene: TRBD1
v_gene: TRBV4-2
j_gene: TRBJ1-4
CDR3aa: CASSLRTGGDEKLFF
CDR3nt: TGTGCCAGCAGCCTAAGGACAGGGGGTGATGAAAAACTGTTTTTT

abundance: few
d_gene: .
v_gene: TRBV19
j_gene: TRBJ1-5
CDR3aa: CASSIRQGGGGQPQHF
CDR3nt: TGTGCCAGTAGTATAAGGCAGGGAGGGGGAGGCCAGCCCCAGCATTTT

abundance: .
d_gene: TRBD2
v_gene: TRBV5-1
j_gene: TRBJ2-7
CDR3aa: CATAEAGGVNEQYF
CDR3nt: TGCGCCACCGCGGAGGCGGGGGGTGTCAACGAGCAGTACTTC